The T cell receptor beta chain under discussion was sequenced for a study of blood T cell repertoires in COVID-19. Study details: Samples of COVID-19 (acute and convalescent) were obtained from the United States, Italy and Spain. From T cells, B-cell-depleted T cells, or PBMCs came the material, which was cDNA or gDNA.

In the original processing: Nucleated cell number was recorded as an estimate derived from reference gene primer amplification. The method was immunoSEQ multiplex PCR; TCRdb's version includes in-frame clones alone and lacks a portion of them. V, J and clone size reflect that table, while D and trimming were determined from the DNA. The table records 200,000 to 300,000 clones, 90% of them present only once. The specimen was peripheral blood. The origin of this receptor is a woman between 35 and 50 years old with acute or convalescent COVID-19.

The CDR3 DNA reads as TGTGCCAGCAGTGCTCCTACAGGGGGCGGCAAGCCCCAGCATTTT. It is translated as CASSAPTGGGKPQHF. The J gene is TRBJ1-5, the V gene TRBV6-2 or TRBV6-3, with 9 bases lining up with TRBD1. The CDR3 is made up of 15 amino acids. J gave up 8 bases and V 5 bases, and 10 bases lay outside the gene matches. Germline V lookup: CDR1 MNHEY, CDR2 SVGEGT.